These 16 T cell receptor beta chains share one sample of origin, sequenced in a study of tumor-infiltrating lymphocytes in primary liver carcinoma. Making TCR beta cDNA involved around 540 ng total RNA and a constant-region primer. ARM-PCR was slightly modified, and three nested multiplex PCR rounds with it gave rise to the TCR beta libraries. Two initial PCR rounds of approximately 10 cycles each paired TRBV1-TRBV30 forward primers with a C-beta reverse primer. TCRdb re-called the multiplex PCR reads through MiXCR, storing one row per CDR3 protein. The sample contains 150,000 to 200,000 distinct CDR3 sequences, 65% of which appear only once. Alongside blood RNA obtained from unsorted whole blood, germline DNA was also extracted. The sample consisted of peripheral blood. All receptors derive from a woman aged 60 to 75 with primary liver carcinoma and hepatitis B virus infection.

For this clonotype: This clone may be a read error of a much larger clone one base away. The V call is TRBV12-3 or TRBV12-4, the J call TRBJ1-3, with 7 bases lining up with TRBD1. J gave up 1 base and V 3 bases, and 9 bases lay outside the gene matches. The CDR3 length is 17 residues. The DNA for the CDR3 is TGTGCCAGCAGTTTCCCGACCGACAGGGTTTCTGGAAACACCATATATTTT. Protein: CASSFPTDRVSGNTIYF.

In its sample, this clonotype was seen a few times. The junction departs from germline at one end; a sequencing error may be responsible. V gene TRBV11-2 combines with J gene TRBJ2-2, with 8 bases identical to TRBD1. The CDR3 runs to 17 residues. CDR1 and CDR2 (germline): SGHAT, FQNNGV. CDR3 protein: CASAISGRGLVTGELLF. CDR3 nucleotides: TGTGCCAGCGCAATTTCGGGCAGGGGGCTCGTCACCGGAGAGCTGCTTTTT.

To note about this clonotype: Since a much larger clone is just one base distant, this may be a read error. The CDR3 nucleotides are TGTGCCAGCAGTCTACTCGAAGGGGCGCCACAGTTCTTC. It codes for CASSLLEGAPQFF. The J gene is TRBJ2-1, the V gene TRBV12-3 or TRBV12-4; a possible D gene is TRBD1 (5 bases). The CDR3 consists of 13 residues. V was pared by 5 bases and J by 13 bases, with 18 bases between.

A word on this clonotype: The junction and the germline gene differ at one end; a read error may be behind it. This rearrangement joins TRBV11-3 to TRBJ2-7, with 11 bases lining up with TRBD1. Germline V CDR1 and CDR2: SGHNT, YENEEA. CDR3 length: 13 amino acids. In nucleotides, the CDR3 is TGTACCAGCCGGGACAGGGGGACATACGAGCAGTACTTC. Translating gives CTSRDRGTYEQYF.

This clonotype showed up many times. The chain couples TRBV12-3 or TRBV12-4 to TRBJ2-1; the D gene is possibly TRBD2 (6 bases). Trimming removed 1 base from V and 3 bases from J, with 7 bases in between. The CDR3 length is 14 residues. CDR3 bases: TGTGCCAGCAGTTTAGGACTAGTCTACAATGAGCAGTTCTTC. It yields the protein CASSLGLVYNEQFF.

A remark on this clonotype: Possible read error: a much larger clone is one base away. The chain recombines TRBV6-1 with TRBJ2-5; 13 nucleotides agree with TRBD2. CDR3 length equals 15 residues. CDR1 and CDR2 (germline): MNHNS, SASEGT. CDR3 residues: CAGSVLAGGQETQYF. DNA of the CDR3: TGTGCCGGCAGTGTACTAGCGGGAGGGCAGGAGACCCAGTACTTC.

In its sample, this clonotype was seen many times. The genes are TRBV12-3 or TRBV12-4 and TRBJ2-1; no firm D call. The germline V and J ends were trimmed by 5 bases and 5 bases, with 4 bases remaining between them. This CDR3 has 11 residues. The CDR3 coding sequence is TGTGCCAGCAGTGGAAACAATGAGCAGTTCTTC. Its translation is CASSGNNEQFF.

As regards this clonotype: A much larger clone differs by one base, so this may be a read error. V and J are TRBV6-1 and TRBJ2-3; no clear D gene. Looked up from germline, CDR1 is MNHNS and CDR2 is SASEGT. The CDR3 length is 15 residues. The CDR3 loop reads CASNETALSTDTQYF. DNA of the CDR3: TGTGCCAGCAATGAAACAGCGCTTAGCACAGATACGCAGTATTTT.

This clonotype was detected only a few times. The CDR3 nucleotides read TGCGCCAGCAGCCTCATACCGTTAGATACGCAGTATTTT. Amino acids: CASSLIPLDTQYF. The chain recombines TRBV5-1 with TRBJ2-3; D unresolved. The CDR3 is made up of 13 amino acids. Germline V CDR1 and CDR2: SGHRS, YFSETQ. The ends were cut back, 4 bases at V and 5 bases at J, with 11 bases in the middle.

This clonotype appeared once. The CDR3 DNA follows: TGTGCCAGCAGCTTAGAAATGGGAATGCCCTACAACGGGCAATTCTTC. Protein sequence: CASSLEMGMPYNGQFF. The V and J genes are TRBV11-2 and TRBJ2-1; D remains unclear. Germline V gene sequence: CDR1 SGHAT, CDR2 FQNNGV. V was trimmed by 0 bases and J by 16 bases, leaving 25 bases between them. The CDR3 spans 16 residues. The entire variable domain, with the rest obtained from reference TRBV11-2 and TRBJ2-1, is as follows: EAGVAQSPRYKIIEKRQSVAFWCNPISGHATLYWYQQILGQGPKLLIQFQNNGVVDDSQLPKDRFSAERLKGVDSTLKIQPAKLEDSAVYLCASSLEMGMPYNGQFFGPGTRLTVL.

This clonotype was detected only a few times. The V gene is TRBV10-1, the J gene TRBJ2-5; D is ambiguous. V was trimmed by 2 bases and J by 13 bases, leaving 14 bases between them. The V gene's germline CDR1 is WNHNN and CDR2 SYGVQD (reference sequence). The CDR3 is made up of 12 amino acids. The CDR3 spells CASSEIRAPRYF. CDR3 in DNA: TGCGCCAGCAGTGAGATCAGAGCGCCCCGGTACTTC.

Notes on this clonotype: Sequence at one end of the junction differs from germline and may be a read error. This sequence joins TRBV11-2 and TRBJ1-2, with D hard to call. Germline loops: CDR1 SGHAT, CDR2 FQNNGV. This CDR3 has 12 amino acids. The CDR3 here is CTSGYTLGGYTF. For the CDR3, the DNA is TGTACCAGCGGTTACACCCTGGGGGGCTACACCTTC.

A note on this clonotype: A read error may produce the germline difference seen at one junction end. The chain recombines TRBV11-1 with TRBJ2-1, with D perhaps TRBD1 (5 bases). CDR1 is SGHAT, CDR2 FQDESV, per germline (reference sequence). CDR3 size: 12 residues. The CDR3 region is CASSLDRNEEFF. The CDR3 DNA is TGTGCCAGCAGTCTTGACAGAAATGAGGAGTTCTTC.

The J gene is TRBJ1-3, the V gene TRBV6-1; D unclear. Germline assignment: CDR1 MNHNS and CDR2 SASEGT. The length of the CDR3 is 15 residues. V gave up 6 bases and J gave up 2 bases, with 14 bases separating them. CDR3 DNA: TGTGCCAGCAGGGACCCGACCCTTCCTGGAAACACCATATATTTT. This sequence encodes CASRDPTLPGNTIYF.

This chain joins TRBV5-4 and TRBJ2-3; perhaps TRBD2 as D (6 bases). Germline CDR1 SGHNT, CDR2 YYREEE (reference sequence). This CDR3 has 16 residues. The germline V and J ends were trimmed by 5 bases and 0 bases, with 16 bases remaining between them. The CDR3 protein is CASRRESRPSTDTQYF. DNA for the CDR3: TGTGCCAGCAGACGGGAGAGTAGACCTAGCACAGATACGCAGTATTTT.

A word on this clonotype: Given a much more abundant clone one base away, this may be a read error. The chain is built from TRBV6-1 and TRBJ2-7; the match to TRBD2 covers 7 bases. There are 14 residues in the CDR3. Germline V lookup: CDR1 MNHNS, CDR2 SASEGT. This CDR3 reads CASTEDPGRTEQYF. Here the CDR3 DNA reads TGTGCCAGCACTGAAGACCCCGGGAGGACCGAGCAGTACTTC.